A selection of T cell receptor beta chains follows, all from one sample in a study of beta chain features in type 1 diabetes. Clones were read by immunoSEQ multiplex PCR, and TCRdb kept only the in-frame ones, dropping some. This table holds 620,000 or so clones, 15% found once. Specimen: naive CD4+ T cells from blood. These receptors were taken from a man aged 18 to 35 in good health. CDR3s include the opening cysteine and the closing phenylalanine or tryptophan. D genes are given only for firm matches. Where a row states a size, it is once, few, many or the class of an expanded clone; other rows omit it.

TRBJ2-5	NA	TRBV10-3	NA	TGTGCCATCAGGCCGGGACTGTACCAAGAGACCCAGTACTTC	CAIRPGLYQETQYF
TRBJ1-3	NA	TRBV7-8	NA	TGTGCCAGCAGCTTTAAGACTTTTGAAAACACCATATATTTT	CASSFKTFENTIYF
TRBJ1-5	TRBD1	TRBV6-6	few	TGTGCCAGCAGTTACTCGACAGGGATTCAGCCCCAGCATTTT	CASSYSTGIQPQHF
TRBJ2-4	TRBD2	TRBV18	many	TGTGCCAGCTCACCAGATCTAGCGGGGGGCATTCAGTACTTC	CASSPDLAGGIQYF
TRBJ1-1	NA	TRBV5-4	NA	TGTGCCAGCAGCTTAGGCCCTGTACCCACCACTGAAGCTTTCTTT	CASSLGPVPTTEAFF
TRBJ1-2	NA	TRBV29-1	NA	TGCAGCGTTGCAGGGTTTAACTATGGCTACACCTTC	CSVAGFNYGYTF
TRBJ1-4	NA	TRBV2	NA	TGTGCCGACTCGGGGGCAGGGCCTAATGAAAAACTGTTTTTT	CADSGAGPNEKLFF
TRBJ2-3	NA	TRBV27	NA	TGTGCCAGCAGGCCTCTCGACAGGTTCTCTAGAGATACGCAGTATTTT	CASRPLDRFSRDTQYF
TRBJ2-2	TRBD2	TRBV5-4	few	TGTGCCAGCAGCCCGCCGGGAGGTCGGTTTCCCGGGGAGCTGTTTTTT	CASSPPGGRFPGELFF
TRBJ1-3	NA	TRBV18	few	TGTGCCAGCTCACCGGCAGGCCGCTCTGGAAACACCATATATTTT	CASSPAGRSGNTIYF
TRBJ2-2	NA	TRBV7-7	few	TGTGCTAGCAGCTTAACCGGGTCCGGGGAGCTGTTTTTT	CASSLTGSGELFF
TRBJ2-6	NA	TRBV5-1	NA	TGCGCCAGCAGCTTGCGAAGGGAGAACAGAGTCTCTGGGGCCAACGTCCTGACTTTC	CASSLRRENRVSGANVLTF
TRBJ1-3	NA	TRBV25-1	NA	TGTGCCAGCAGACAGAGCTCTGGAAACACCATATATTTT	CASRQSSGNTIYF
TRBJ2-3	NA	TRBV29-1	few	TGCAGCGCTATCACCTACAGGGTTGCAGATTTT	CSAITYRVADF
TRBJ2-7	TRBD2	TRBV7-2	NA	TGTGCCAGCAGCTTAGATCCGCTAGCGGGGCGCGAGCAGTACTTC	CASSLDPLAGREQYF
TRBJ1-1	NA	TRBV5-4	NA	TGTGCCAGCAGCTTGGGCAGCTTAATGAACACTGAAGCTTTCTTT	CASSLGSLMNTEAFF
TRBJ2-5	TRBD1	TRBV5-1	NA	TGCGCCAGCAGCCGCGGGACAGGAGGAATTCAAGAGACCCAGTACTTC	CASSRGTGGIQETQYF
TRBJ1-1	NA	TRBV6-5	NA	TGTGCCAGCACCTTTGGGGGCTCGGACACTGAAGCTTTCTTT	CASTFGGSDTEAFF
TRBJ1-4	NA	TRBV14	few	TGTGCCAGCAGCCAAGCGCAGGGGATTTCGAATGAAAAACTGTTTTTT	CASSQAQGISNEKLFF
TRBJ1-2	NA	TRBV5-1	NA	TGCGCCAGCAGCGGCGATTATGGCTACACCTTC	CASSGDYGYTF
TRBJ2-4	NA	TRBV9	few	TGTGCCAGCAGCGCAACAGGGACCAAAAACATTCAGTACTTC	CASSATGTKNIQYF
TRBJ2-7	NA	TRBV28	few	TGTGCCAGCAGTTTGGTCGGGTTCCACGAGCAGTACTTC	CASSLVGFHEQYF
TRBJ2-7	TRBD2	TRBV11-2	NA	TGTGCCAGCAGCTTAGGGCGGGAGGGGAGCTACGAGCAGTACTTC	CASSLGREGSYEQYF
TRBJ1-1	NA	TRBV27	few	TGTGCCAGCAGTTCCCCCGGGAAGTTCGCTGAAGCTTTCTTT	CASSSPGKFAEAFF
TRBJ2-7	NA	TRBV28	NA	TGTGCCAGCAGAAGTCCGGGTACATACTACGAGCAGTACTTC	CASRSPGTYYEQYF
TRBJ1-4	TRBD1	TRBV18	NA	TGTGCCAGCTCACCAACCAGGGGGGCAACTAATGAAAAACTGTTTTTT	CASSPTRGATNEKLFF
TRBJ2-1	TRBD2	TRBV27	NA	TGTGCCAGCCGGGGGGTAGGCAGAAGCTCCTACAATGAGCAGTTCTTC	CASRGVGRSSYNEQFF
TRBJ2-1	TRBD2	TRBV29-1	few	TGCAGCTCCGGAAGCGGGAGCTCCTACAATGAGCAGTTCTTC	CSSGSGSSYNEQFF
TRBJ1-1	NA	TRBV11-2	NA	TGTGCCAGCAGCCCCCGTCGGGGAAACACTGAAGCTTTCTTT	CASSPRRGNTEAFF
TRBJ2-3	NA	TRBV14	NA	TGTGCCAGCAGCCAAGACCCCACTCTGGGTCCCTCCACAGATACGCAGTATTTT	CASSQDPTLGPSTDTQYF
TRBJ1-1	NA	TRBV4-1	few	TGCGCCAGCAGCCGAGACAGCGGGGGCACTGAAGCTTTCTTT	CASSRDSGGTEAFF
TRBJ2-5	TRBD2	TRBV7-2	few	TGTGCCAGCAGTACCGGGGGGGCGGAGGAGACCCAGTACTTC	CASSTGGAEETQYF
TRBJ2-7	NA	TRBV18	NA	TGTGCCAGCTCCTTGGACGGCCAGATCACCTACGAGCAGTACTTC	CASSLDGQITYEQYF
TRBJ2-5	NA	TRBV6-5	NA	TGTGCCAGCAGTGAACGGTCCGAGGGGACCCAGTACTTC	CASSERSEGTQYF
TRBJ1-4	NA	TRBV7-9	NA	TGTGCCAGCAGCTTAGCTCGGACCCCCAATGAAAAACTGTTTTTT	CASSLARTPNEKLFF
TRBJ2-2	TRBD2	TRBV29-1	few	TGCAGCGTCACTAGCGGAGCGAACACCGGGGAGCTGTTTTTT	CSVTSGANTGELFF
TRBJ2-7	NA	TRBV7-9	NA	TGTGCCAGCAGCTTAAAGGGAGCCTACGAGCAGTACTTC	CASSLKGAYEQYF
TRBJ1-1	NA	TRBV30	NA	TGTGCCTGGAGTGACAGGAGATCCTTGAACACTGAAGCTTTCTTT	CAWSDRRSLNTEAFF
TRBJ2-2	NA	TRBV30	NA	TGTGCCTGGAAGGGGCCTGGGGAGCTGTTTTTT	CAWKGPGELFF
TRBJ2-7	TRBD1	TRBV5-1	NA	TGCGCCAGCAGCTCCCAGACAGGGGGCTACGAGCAGTACTTC	CASSSQTGGYEQYF
TRBJ2-7	TRBD1	TRBV28	NA	TGTGCCAGCAGTTTATGGTCGTTACAGGGGGACGAGCAGTACTTC	CASSLWSLQGDEQYF
TRBJ1-1	NA	TRBV20-1	few	TGCAGTGCTAGGTGGGGAATTGAAGCTTTCTTT	CSARWGIEAFF
TRBJ2-2	NA	TRBV5-1	NA	TGCGCCAGCAGACCTGGACCGAACACCGGGGAGCTGTTTTTT	CASRPGPNTGELFF
TRBJ2-5	TRBD2	TRBV9	few	TGTGCCAGCAGCCCCAGAGGGGCGGGAGGGCCGGTGGAGACCCAGTACTTC	CASSPRGAGGPVETQYF